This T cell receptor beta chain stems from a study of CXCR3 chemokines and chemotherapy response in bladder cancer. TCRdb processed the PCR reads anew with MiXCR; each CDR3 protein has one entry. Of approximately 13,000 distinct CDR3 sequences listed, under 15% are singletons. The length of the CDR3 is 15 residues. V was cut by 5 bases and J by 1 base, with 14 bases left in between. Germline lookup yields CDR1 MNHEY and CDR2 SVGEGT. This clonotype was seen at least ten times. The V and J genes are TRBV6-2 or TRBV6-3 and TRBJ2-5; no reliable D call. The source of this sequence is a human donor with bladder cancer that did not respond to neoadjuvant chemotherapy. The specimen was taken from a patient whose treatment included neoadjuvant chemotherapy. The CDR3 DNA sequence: TGTGCCAGCAGTCCCGGTGGGGTGGCCCAAGAGACCCAGTACTTC. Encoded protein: CASSPGGVAQETQYF.